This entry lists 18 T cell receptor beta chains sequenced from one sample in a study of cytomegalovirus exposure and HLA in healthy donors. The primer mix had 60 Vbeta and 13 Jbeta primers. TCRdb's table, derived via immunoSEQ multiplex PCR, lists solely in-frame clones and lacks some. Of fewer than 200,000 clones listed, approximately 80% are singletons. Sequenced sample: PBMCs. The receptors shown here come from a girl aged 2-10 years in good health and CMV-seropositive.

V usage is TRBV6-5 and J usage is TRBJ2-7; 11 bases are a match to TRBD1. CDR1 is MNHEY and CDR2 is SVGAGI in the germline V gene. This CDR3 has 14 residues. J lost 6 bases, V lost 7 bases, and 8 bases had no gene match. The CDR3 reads CASTIRTGGIEQYF. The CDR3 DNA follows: TGTGCCAGCACCATTAGGACAGGGGGCATCGAGCAGTACTTC.

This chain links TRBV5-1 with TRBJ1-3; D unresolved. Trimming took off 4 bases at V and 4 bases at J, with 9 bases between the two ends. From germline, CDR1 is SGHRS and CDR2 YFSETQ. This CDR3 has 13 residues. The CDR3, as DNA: TGCGCCAGCAGCCCGAGGTCGGGAAACACCATATATTTT. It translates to CASSPRSGNTIYF.

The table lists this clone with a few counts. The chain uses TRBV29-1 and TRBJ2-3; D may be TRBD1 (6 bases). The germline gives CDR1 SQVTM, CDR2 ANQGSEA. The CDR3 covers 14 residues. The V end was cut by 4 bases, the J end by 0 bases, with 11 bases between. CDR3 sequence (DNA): TGCAGCGTTGCAGGGGCAAGCAGCACAGATACGCAGTATTTT. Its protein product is CSVAGASSTDTQYF.

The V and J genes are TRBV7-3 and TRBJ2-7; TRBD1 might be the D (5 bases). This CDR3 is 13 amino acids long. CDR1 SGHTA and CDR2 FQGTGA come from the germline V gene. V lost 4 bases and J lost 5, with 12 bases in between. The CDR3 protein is CASSSRPGNEQYF. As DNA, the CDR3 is TGTGCCAGCAGCTCTAGGCCAGGGAACGAGCAGTACTTC.

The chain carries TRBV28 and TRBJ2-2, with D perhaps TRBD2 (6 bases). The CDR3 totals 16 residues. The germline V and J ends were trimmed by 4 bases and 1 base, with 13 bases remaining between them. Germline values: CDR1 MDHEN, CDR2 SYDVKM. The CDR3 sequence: CASSSWRGRNTGELFF. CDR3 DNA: TGTGCCAGCAGTTCCTGGAGGGGACGGAACACCGGGGAGCTGTTTTTT.

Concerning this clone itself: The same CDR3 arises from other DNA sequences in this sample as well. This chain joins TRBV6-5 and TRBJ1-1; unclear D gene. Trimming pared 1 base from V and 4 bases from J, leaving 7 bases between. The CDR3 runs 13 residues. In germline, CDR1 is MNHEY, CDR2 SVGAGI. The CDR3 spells CASSYLGSTEAFF. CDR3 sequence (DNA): TGTGCCAGCAGTTACTTAGGGAGCACTGAAGCTTTCTTT.

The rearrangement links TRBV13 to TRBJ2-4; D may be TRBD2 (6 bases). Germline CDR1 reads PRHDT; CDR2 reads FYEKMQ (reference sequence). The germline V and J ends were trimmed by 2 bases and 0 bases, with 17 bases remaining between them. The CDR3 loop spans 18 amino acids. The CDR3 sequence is CASSLRGSGSLAKNIQYF. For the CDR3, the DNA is TGTGCCAGCAGCTTACGGGGGAGCGGAAGTCTAGCCAAAAACATTCAGTACTTC.

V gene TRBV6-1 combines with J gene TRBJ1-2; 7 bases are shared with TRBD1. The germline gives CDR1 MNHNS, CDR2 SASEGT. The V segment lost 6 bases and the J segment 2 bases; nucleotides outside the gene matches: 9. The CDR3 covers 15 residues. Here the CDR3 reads CASSFTGTVNYGYTF. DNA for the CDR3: TGTGCCAGCAGCTTTACCGGGACAGTGAACTATGGCTACACCTTC.

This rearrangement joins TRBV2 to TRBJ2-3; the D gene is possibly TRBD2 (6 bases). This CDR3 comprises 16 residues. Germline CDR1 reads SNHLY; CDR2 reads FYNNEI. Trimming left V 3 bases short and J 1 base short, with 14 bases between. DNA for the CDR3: TGTGCCAGCAGTGAGGGCCGGGGCGGGGGCACAGATACGCAGTATTTT. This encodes CASSEGRGGGTDTQYF.

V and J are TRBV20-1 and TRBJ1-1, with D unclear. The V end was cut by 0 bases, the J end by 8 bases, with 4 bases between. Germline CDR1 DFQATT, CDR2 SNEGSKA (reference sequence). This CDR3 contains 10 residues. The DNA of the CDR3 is TGCAGTGCTAGAGACAGGGAAGCTTTCTTT. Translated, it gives CSARDREAFF.

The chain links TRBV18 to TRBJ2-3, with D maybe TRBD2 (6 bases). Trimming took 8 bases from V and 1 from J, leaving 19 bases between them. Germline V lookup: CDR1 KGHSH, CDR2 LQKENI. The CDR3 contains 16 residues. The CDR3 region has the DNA TGTGCCAGCCATAGAGGAGGGGCTGTGGGCACAGATACGCAGTATTTT. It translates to CASHRGGAVGTDTQYF.

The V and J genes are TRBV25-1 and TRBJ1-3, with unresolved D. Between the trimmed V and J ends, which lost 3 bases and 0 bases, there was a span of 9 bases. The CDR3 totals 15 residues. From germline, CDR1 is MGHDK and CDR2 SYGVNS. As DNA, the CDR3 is TGTGCCAGCAGTGAGGCCGCTAGCTCTGGAAACACCATATATTTT. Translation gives CASSEAASSGNTIYF.

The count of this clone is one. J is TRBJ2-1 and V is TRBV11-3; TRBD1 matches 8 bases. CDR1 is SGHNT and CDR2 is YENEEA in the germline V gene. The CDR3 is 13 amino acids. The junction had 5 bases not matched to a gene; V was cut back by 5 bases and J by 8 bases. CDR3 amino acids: CASSLTGGDEQFF. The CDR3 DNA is TGTGCCAGCAGCCTCACAGGGGGTGATGAGCAGTTCTTC.

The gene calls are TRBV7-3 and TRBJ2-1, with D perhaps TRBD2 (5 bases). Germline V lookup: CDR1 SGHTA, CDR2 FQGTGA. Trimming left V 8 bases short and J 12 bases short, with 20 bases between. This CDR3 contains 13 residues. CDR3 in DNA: TGTGCCAGCGGTCGGCCGGAGGTATCTCGGCAGTTCTTC. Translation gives CASGRPEVSRQFF.

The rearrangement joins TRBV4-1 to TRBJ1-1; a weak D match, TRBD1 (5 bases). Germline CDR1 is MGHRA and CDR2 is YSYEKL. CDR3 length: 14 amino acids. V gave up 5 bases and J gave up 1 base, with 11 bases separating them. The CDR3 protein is CASSKDNPNTEAFF. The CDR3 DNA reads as TGCGCCAGCAGCAAGGACAACCCGAACACTGAAGCTTTCTTT.

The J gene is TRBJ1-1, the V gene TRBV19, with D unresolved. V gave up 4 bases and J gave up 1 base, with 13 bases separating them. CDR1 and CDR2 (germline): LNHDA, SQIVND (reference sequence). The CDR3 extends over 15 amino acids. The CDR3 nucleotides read TGTGCCAGTAGTACCTCCCCGGTTGGGAACACTGAAGCTTTCTTT. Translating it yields CASSTSPVGNTEAFF.

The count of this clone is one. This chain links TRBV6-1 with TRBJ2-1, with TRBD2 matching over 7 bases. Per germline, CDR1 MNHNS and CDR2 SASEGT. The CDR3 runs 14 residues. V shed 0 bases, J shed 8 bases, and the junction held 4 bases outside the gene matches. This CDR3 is CASSEAGGWYEQFF. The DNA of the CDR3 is TGTGCCAGCAGTGAAGCGGGAGGGTGGTATGAGCAGTTCTTC.

Written as DNA, the CDR3 is TGTGCCAGCAGCTGGCAGGGATACAACAATGAGCAGTTCTTC. Its translation: CASSWQGYNNEQFF. This chain uses TRBV5-6 with TRBJ2-1, with D maybe TRBD1 (5 bases). The V end lost 3 bases, the J end lost 5 bases, and 12 bases lay between the germline ends. Germline CDR1 SGHDT, CDR2 YYEEEE. CDR3 length equals 14 residues.